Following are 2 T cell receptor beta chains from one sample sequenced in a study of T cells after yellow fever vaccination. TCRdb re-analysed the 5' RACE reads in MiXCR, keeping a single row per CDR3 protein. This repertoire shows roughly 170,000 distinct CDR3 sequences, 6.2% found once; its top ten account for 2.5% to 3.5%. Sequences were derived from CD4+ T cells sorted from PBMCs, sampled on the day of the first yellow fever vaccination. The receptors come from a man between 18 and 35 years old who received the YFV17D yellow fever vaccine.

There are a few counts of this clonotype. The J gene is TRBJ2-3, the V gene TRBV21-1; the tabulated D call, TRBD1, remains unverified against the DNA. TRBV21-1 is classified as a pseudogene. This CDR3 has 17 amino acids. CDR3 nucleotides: TGTGCCAGCAGCAAAGCCAACCCCTGGCACACACCGTTCACGCAGTATTTT. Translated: CASSKANPWHTPFTQYF.

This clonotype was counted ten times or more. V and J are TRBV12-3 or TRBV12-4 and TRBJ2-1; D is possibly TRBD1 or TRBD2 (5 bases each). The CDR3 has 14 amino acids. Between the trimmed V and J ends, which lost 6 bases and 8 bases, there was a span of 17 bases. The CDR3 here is CASSHRDRGHEQFF. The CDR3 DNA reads TGTGCCAGCAGCCACCGGGACCGCGGGCATGAGCAGTTCTTC.